This passage covers 28 T cell receptor beta chains from one sample sequenced in a study of beta chain features in type 1 diabetes. Expressed TCRB transcripts got sequenced, as all isolated RNA was reverse transcribed. Measured with immunoSEQ multiplex PCR; TCRdb has only the in-frame clones, and not every one. The sample shows around 280,000 clones, 8% of them seen only once. The specimen sequenced was central memory CD4+ T cells from blood. The receptor set was obtained from a woman between 18 and 29 years old in good health.

This clone was observed a few times. V usage is TRBV6-6 and J usage is TRBJ1-2; 10 positions agree with TRBD1. This CDR3 comprises 13 residues. V shed 5 bases, J shed 8 bases, and the junction held 5 bases outside the gene matches. Germline-derived CDR1 and CDR2 are MNHNY and SVGAGI (reference sequence). CDR3 in amino acids: CASSVGQGYGYTF. The DNA of the CDR3 is TGTGCCAGCAGTGTGGGACAGGGGTACGGCTACACCTTC.

About this clone itself: Additional DNA sequences in this sample encode the identical CDR3. The rearrangement joins TRBV5-1 to TRBJ2-3, with D unresolved. The V and J ends lost 0 bases and 4 bases respectively, with 6 bases between them. The CDR3 is 13 residues long. Germline CDR1 reads SGHRS; CDR2 reads YFSETQ. In DNA form, the CDR3 reads TGCGCCAGCAGCTTGGGTAGGGCAGATACGCAGTATTTT. Amino acid sequence: CASSLGRADTQYF. The full variable domain, with the rest looked up from reference TRBV5-1 and TRBJ2-3, is KAGVTQTPRYLIKTRGQQVTLSCSPISGHRSVSWYQQTPGQGLQFLFEYFSETQRNKGNFPGRFSGRQFSNSRSEMNVSTLELGDSALYLCASSLGRADTQYFGPGTRLTVL.

The chain carries TRBV7-9 and TRBJ2-3, with D possibly being TRBD1 (5 bases). V gave up 1 base and J gave up 4 bases, with 12 bases separating them. From germline, CDR1 is SEHNR and CDR2 FQNEAQ (reference sequence). The CDR3 contains 15 residues. The CDR3 reads CASSLGGQHADTQYF. The CDR3, as DNA: TGTGCCAGCAGCTTAGGGGGCCAGCACGCAGATACGCAGTATTTT. Full variable domain (remainder filled in from reference TRBV7-9 and TRBJ2-3): DTGVSQNPRHKITKRGQNVTFRCDPISEHNRLYWYRQTLGQGPEFLTYFQNEAQLEKSRLLSDRFSAERPKGSFSTLEIQRTEQGDSAMYLCASSLGGQHADTQYFGPGTRLTVL.

This clone was detected ten times or more. This chain links TRBV28 with TRBJ1-2; D is undetermined. The CDR3 totals 14 residues. The V gene lost 6 bases and the J gene lost 0 bases, with 11 bases spanning the gap. Germline-derived CDR1 and CDR2 are MDHEN and SYDVKM. CDR3 sequence: CASRNNGANYGYTF. CDR3 in DNA: TGTGCCAGCAGGAATAATGGGGCTAACTATGGCTACACCTTC.

The J gene is TRBJ1-2, the V gene TRBV27, with 10 bases aligning to TRBD1. CDR1 MNHEY and CDR2 SMNVEV come from the germline V gene (reference sequence). The CDR3 is made up of 14 amino acids. V was pared by 5 bases and J by 5 bases, with 5 bases of the junction left unmatched. CDR3 nucleotides: TGTGCCAGCAGTCCCGGGACAGGGGTATATGGCTACACCTTC. Protein: CASSPGTGVYGYTF.

This chain joins TRBV19 and TRBJ2-7; tentative D call: TRBD1 (6 bases). V gave up 5 bases and J gave up 0 bases, with 14 bases separating them. The CDR3 runs to 15 residues. Per germline, CDR1 LNHDA and CDR2 SQIVND (reference sequence). Here the CDR3 DNA reads TGTGCCAGTAGTCCTACCAGGGGCCGCTCCTACGAGCAGTACTTC. Its translation is CASSPTRGRSYEQYF.

This clone has only a few counts. The V call is TRBV7-3, the J call TRBJ2-7; weak D call: TRBD1 (9 bases). V dropped 4 bases and J dropped 4 bases, with 14 bases sitting between them. Germline lookup yields CDR1 SGHTA and CDR2 FQGTGA. The CDR3 has 14 residues. The CDR3 loop is CASSSGGTGYEQYV. In DNA form, the CDR3 reads TGTGCCAGCAGCTCGGGAGGGACAGGGTACGAGCAGTACGTC.

This clone was detected only a few times. The V call is TRBV9, the J call TRBJ2-1, with 7 positions matching TRBD1. CDR3 size: 15 residues. Per germline, CDR1 SGDLS and CDR2 YYNGEE. Trimming took 4 bases from V and 7 from J; bases not matched to a gene: 11. The CDR3 loop is CASSPRQGGRNEQFF. The CDR3 region has the DNA TGTGCCAGCAGCCCACGACAGGGTGGGCGGAATGAGCAGTTCTTC.

At least ten counts were recorded for this clone. The chain couples TRBV15 to TRBJ2-2; TRBD1 agrees at 9 bases. The CDR3 has 17 amino acids. Trimming cost V 0 bases and J 3 bases; bases outside gene matches: 5. Germline CDR1 reads LNHNV; CDR2 reads YYDKDF (reference sequence). As DNA, the CDR3 is TGTGCCACCAGCAGAGATCGCCGGACAGGGGACACCGGGGAGCTGTTTTTT. As protein: CATSRDRRTGDTGELFF.

The chain links TRBV5-4 to TRBJ2-7; 13 bases are a match to TRBD2. This CDR3 has 16 residues. The V gene end was trimmed by 4 bases and the J gene end by 4 bases; junction bases not matched to a gene: 8. Per germline, CDR1 SGHNT and CDR2 YYREEE (reference sequence). CDR3 nucleotide sequence: TGTGCCAGCAGCCCGGGACTAGCGGGGACCTTTTACGAGCAGTACTTC. This gives the protein CASSPGLAGTFYEQYF.

The chain carries TRBV18 and TRBJ2-7; D possibly uses TRBD1 or TRBD2 (5 bases each). With 7 bases removed from V and 3 bases from J, the gap between germline ends came to 16 bases. The CDR3 covers 14 residues. The V gene's germline CDR1 is KGHSH and CDR2 LQKENI. Here the CDR3 reads CASWPGRGIYEQYF. CDR3 coding DNA: TGTGCCAGCTGGCCGGGACGGGGCATCTACGAGCAGTACTTC.

This rearrangement joins TRBV7-9 to TRBJ1-2, with D tentatively TRBD1 (5 bases). This CDR3 contains 13 residues. CDR1 and CDR2 from the germline V gene are SEHNR and FQNEAQ (reference sequence). V was shortened by 1 base and J by 8 bases, with 11 bases between the two germline ends. The CDR3 DNA is TGTGCCAGCAGCTTAGAAGGGGTTGTGGGCTACACCTTC. It codes for CASSLEGVVGYTF.

V is TRBV7-8 and J is TRBJ1-5; weak D call: TRBD1 (5 bases). The V gene lost 3 bases and the J gene lost 5 bases, with 11 bases spanning the gap. CDR1 is SGHVS and CDR2 is FQNEAQ in the germline V gene. The CDR3 is 14 residues long. The DNA for the CDR3 is TGTGCCAGCAGCTTTCGGGGGACCGATCAGCCCCAGCATTTT. Amino acids: CASSFRGTDQPQHF.

This clone was seen a handful of times. The V call is TRBV19, the J call TRBJ1-2, with D maybe TRBD1 (5 bases). V lost 2 bases and J 5 bases, leaving 15 bases between the germline ends. Per the germline V gene, CDR1 is LNHDA and CDR2 is SQIVND (reference sequence). This CDR3 has 15 amino acids. The CDR3 sequence is CASSIFMDNSYGYTF. In DNA form, the CDR3 reads TGTGCCAGTAGTATATTCATGGACAACAGTTATGGCTACACCTTC.

This clone was recorded a few times. This CDR3 is also generated by other DNA sequences in the sample. The chain employs TRBV7-9 and TRBJ2-1; 7 nucleotides agree with TRBD2. CDR1 and CDR2 (germline): SEHNR, FQNEAQ (reference sequence). The CDR3 consists of 15 residues. V shed 5 bases, J shed 1 base, and the junction held 5 bases outside the gene matches. Written as DNA, the CDR3 is TGTGCCAGCAGCCGATCGGGGGGTTCCTACAATGAGCAGTTCTTC. Translation gives CASSRSGGSYNEQFF. The variable domain in full, completed from reference TRBV7-9 and TRBJ2-1, reads DTGVSQNPRHKITKRGQNVTFRCDPISEHNRLYWYRQTLGQGPEFLTYFQNEAQLEKSRLLSDRFSAERPKGSFSTLEIQRTEQGDSAMYLCASSRSGGSYNEQFFGPGTRLTVL.

The V and J genes are TRBV11-3 and TRBJ2-7, with 7 bases aligning to TRBD1. The V segment lost 7 bases and the J segment 0 bases; nucleotides outside the gene matches: 6. Germline CDR1 and CDR2: SGHNT and YENEEA. This CDR3 is 14 amino acids long. CDR3 region: CASTFRDSSYEQYF. The CDR3 region has the DNA TGTGCCAGCACCTTCCGGGACAGCTCCTACGAGCAGTACTTC.

This rearrangement joins TRBV28 to TRBJ2-7; the D gene is possibly TRBD2 (5 bases). Trimming pared 6 bases from V and 0 bases from J, leaving 21 bases between. CDR1 is MDHEN, CDR2 SYDVKM, per germline. The CDR3 spans 17 residues. The CDR3 coding sequence is TGTGCCAGCAGACCCACTTCTCACGGGGTCAGCTCCTACGAGCAGTACGTC. This gives the protein CASRPTSHGVSSYEQYV.

About this clone: Other nucleotide sequences from this sample produce the same CDR3. CDR3 amino acids: CASSYSTGELFF. The CDR3 region has the DNA TGTGCCAGCAGTTACAGCACCGGGGAGCTGTTTTTT. The V gene is TRBV6-5, the J gene TRBJ2-2; D is unresolved. CDR3 length equals 12 residues. V shed 2 bases and J shed 4 bases, with 2 bases lying between them. Germline lookup yields CDR1 MNHEY and CDR2 SVGAGI.

This clone was detected ten times or more. The chain uses TRBV5-6 and TRBJ1-5; tentative D call: TRBD1 (5 bases). Germline CDR1 and CDR2: SGHDT and YYEEEE. V gave up 0 bases and J gave up 8 bases, with 9 bases separating them. This CDR3 comprises 13 residues. For the CDR3, the DNA is TGTGCCAGCAGCTTGGGACGACAGAAGCCCCAGCATTTT. It translates to CASSLGRQKPQHF.

On this clone: An end of the junction does not agree with germline; a read error may underlie this. The J gene is TRBJ1-6, the V gene TRBV5-1, with 11 bases that match TRBD1. The CDR3 contains 15 residues. The V gene's germline CDR1 is SGHRS and CDR2 YFSETQ. The CDR3 DNA follows: TGTGCCAGCAGCTTATTGGGACAGGGGGTTTCACCCCTCCACTTT. Translation gives CASSLLGQGVSPLHF.

This clone showed up just a few times. V gene TRBV4-2 combines with J gene TRBJ1-5; no definite D call. The germline CDR1 and CDR2 sequences are LGHNA and YNFKEQ. This CDR3 comprises 15 residues. The ends were cut back, 1 base at V and 5 bases at J, with 12 bases in the middle. CDR3 in amino acids: CASSQASRKDQPQHF. The CDR3 DNA is TGTGCCAGCAGCCAAGCATCCCGGAAGGATCAGCCCCAGCATTTT.

The DNA of the CDR3 is TGCGCCAGCAGCTTGGGACCGCACGGGAATGAGCAGTTCTTC. Translating it yields CASSLGPHGNEQFF. The chain uses TRBV5-1 and TRBJ2-1; D ambiguous. In germline, CDR1 is SGHRS, CDR2 YFSETQ. Trimming removed 0 bases from V and 7 bases from J, with 11 bases in between. There are 14 residues in the CDR3. The full variable domain, its missing parts supplied by reference TRBV5-1 and TRBJ2-1, is KAGVTQTPRYLIKTRGQQVTLSCSPISGHRSVSWYQQTPGQGLQFLFEYFSETQRNKGNFPGRFSGRQFSNSRSEMNVSTLELGDSALYLCASSLGPHGNEQFFGPGTRLTVL.

This clone was picked up many times. The rearrangement links TRBV7-9 to TRBJ1-1; D may be TRBD1 (6 bases). This CDR3 region has 12 residues. Trimming stripped 5 bases from V and 4 bases from J, with 8 bases between. Germline CDR1 reads SEHNR; CDR2 reads FQNEAQ (reference sequence). CDR3 residues: CASSRGLTEAFF. Written as DNA, the CDR3 is TGTGCCAGCAGCCGGGGGCTCACTGAAGCTTTCTTT.

There are many counts of this clone. The chain links TRBV7-2 to TRBJ2-5; 12 positions agree with TRBD2. This CDR3 has 16 residues. Germline loops: CDR1 SGHTA, CDR2 FQGNSA. Trimming removed 5 bases from V and 0 bases from J; junction bases left unmatched: 4. CDR3 residues: CASSPGLAGYQETQYF. The CDR3 nucleotides read TGTGCCAGCAGCCCCGGACTAGCGGGGTACCAAGAGACCCAGTACTTC.

The sample holds a few counts of this clone. The chain carries TRBV2 and TRBJ1-5, with D uncertain. The CDR3 consists of 14 residues. Per germline, CDR1 SNHLY and CDR2 FYNNEI. The ends were cut back, 6 bases at V and 0 bases at J, with 9 bases in the middle. The CDR3 reads CASSKVGSNQPQHF. CDR3 nucleotides: TGTGCCAGCAGCAAAGTGGGTAGCAATCAGCCCCAGCATTTT.

V is TRBV6-6 and J is TRBJ2-1, with 12 bases aligning to TRBD2. Germline values: CDR1 MNHNY, CDR2 SVGAGI (reference sequence). V lost 7 bases to trimming and J lost 15 bases; unmatched junction nucleotides: 10. There are 13 residues in the CDR3. CDR3 coding DNA: TGTGCCAGCAAACCGACTAGCGGGAGTCATCCGTTCTTC. Protein sequence: CASKPTSGSHPFF.

The J gene is TRBJ2-2, the V gene TRBV6-5, with D possibly matching TRBD2 (6 bases). Trimming pared 0 bases from V and 2 bases from J, leaving 10 bases between. This CDR3 has 16 amino acids. Germline V gene lookup returns CDR1 MNHEY and CDR2 SVGAGI. Here the CDR3 DNA reads TGTGCCAGCAGTTACTCGTCGGGGGACAACACCGGGGAGCTGTTTTTT. It translates to CASSYSSGDNTGELFF.

This clone showed up just a few times. The chain is built from TRBV7-9 and TRBJ2-1; unclear D gene. The germline CDR1 and CDR2 sequences are SEHNR and FQNEAQ (reference sequence). The V end was cut by 4 bases, the J end by 5 bases, with 18 bases between. This CDR3 contains 16 residues. CDR3 amino acids: CASSSLDRNPHNEQFF. The CDR3 DNA reads TGTGCCAGCAGCTCCCTAGACCGGAACCCCCACAATGAGCAGTTCTTC.